These T cell receptor beta chains were read from a single sample in a study of TIL therapy for anti-PD-1-resistant metastatic lung cancer. The assay was immunoSEQ multiplex PCR, and TCRdb's table has in-frame clones only and misses some. The sample gives approximately 2,100 clones, around 78% of which show up once; approximately 7.8% is in the top ten. This specimen was tumor tissue, taken at baseline. These receptors were obtained from a person between 30 and 80 years old with non-small cell lung cancer. The conserved cysteine and the conserved F or W are not part of the CDR3 here. The order of the fields is V gene, J gene, CDR3 length, clone size, CDR3 protein. Size values are once, few and many counts, or a class for expanded clones, and some rows have none.

V: TRBV7-2
J: TRBJ2-1
length: 15
size: NA
CDR3: ASSSLGVGLAHNEQF

V: TRBV21-1
J: TRBJ2-7
length: 15
size: NA
CDR3: ASSKAQGTGGIGEQY

V: TRBV6-4
J: TRBJ2-3
length: 11
size: once
CDR3: ASSDGSTDTQY

V: TRBV7-9
J: TRBJ2-2
length: 15
size: NA
CDR3: ASSTDWGQGTTGELF

V: TRBV5-1
J: TRBJ2-7
length: 12
size: once
CDR3: ASSWRGGTYEQY

V: TRBV5-1
J: TRBJ2-7
length: 13
size: few
CDR3: ASSFASSNSYEQY

V: TRBV6-6
J: TRBJ2-2
length: 10
size: NA
CDR3: ASSLLTGELF

V: TRBV7-9
J: TRBJ2-2
length: 9
size: NA
CDR3: ASSFPGELF

V: TRBV10-3
J: TRBJ2-2
length: 16
size: NA
CDR3: AISGGFGLSANTGELF

V: TRBV5-1
J: NA
length: 12
size: NA
CDR3: ASSWGQGGYEQY

V: TRBV19
J: TRBJ2-1
length: 12
size: NA
CDR3: ASTPSGEYNEQF

V: TRBV6-5
J: TRBJ1-1
length: 9
size: NA
CDR3: ASLVGEKAF

V: TRBV6-5
J: TRBJ1-3
length: 12
size: NA
CDR3: ASSSGTGGNTIY

V: TRBV11-2
J: TRBJ2-1
length: 13
size: NA
CDR3: ASRKAQGPYNEQF

V: TRBV5-8
J: TRBJ2-7
length: 13
size: NA
CDR3: ASSRGPTGYYEQY

V: TRBV19
J: TRBJ1-2
length: 11
size: NA
CDR3: ASSLTLNYGYT

V: TRBV7-9
J: TRBJ1-2
length: 13
size: few
CDR3: ASEKPGQANYGYT

V: TRBV18
J: TRBJ1-1
length: 13
size: NA
CDR3: ASSPLDRENTEAF

V: TRBV2
J: TRBJ2-7
length: 11
size: few
CDR3: ASTTGTSFEQY

V: TRBV9
J: TRBJ1-2
length: 12
size: NA
CDR3: ASRAGTGNFGYT

V: TRBV5-8
J: TRBJ2-1
length: 11
size: once
CDR3: ASSLDGRGEQF

V: TRBV29-1
J: TRBJ1-3
length: 14
size: NA
CDR3: SVEVLGGESGNTIY

V: TRBV5-5
J: TRBJ2-3
length: 14
size: NA
CDR3: ASSSTSLRGTDTQY

V: TRBV5-6
J: TRBJ2-7
length: 11
size: NA
CDR3: ASSRRERSEQY

V: TRBV6-5
J: TRBJ2-1
length: 14
size: NA
CDR3: ASSYSPGTSGNEQF

V: TRBV4-3
J: TRBJ2-7
length: 16
size: NA
CDR3: ASSQEYLAGGRGYEQY

V: TRBV2
J: TRBJ1-1
length: 12
size: few
CDR3: ASLRQLRTIEAF

V: TRBV4-1
J: TRBJ2-7
length: 16
size: NA
CDR3: ASSPSGGDRGYPYEQY

V: TRBV18
J: TRBJ1-1
length: 11
size: NA
CDR3: ASSPLTGGEAF

V: TRBV1
J: TRBJ2-3
length: 18
size: NA
CDR3: TSSPRSKAKTSEFTDTQY

V: TRBV7-9
J: TRBJ2-7
length: 11
size: NA
CDR3: ASSPVLSYEQY

V: TRBV6-5
J: TRBJ1-1
length: 13
size: NA
CDR3: ASSLPGQGRTEAF

V: TRBV2
J: TRBJ1-2
length: 11
size: NA
CDR3: ASSPRENYGYI

V: TRBV27
J: TRBJ2-1
length: 11
size: few
CDR3: ASSLSSLNEQF

V: TRBV6-6
J: TRBJ1-5
length: 11
size: NA
CDR3: ASSYSLDQPQH

V: TRBV7-8
J: TRBJ2-7
length: 14
size: NA
CDR3: ASSPSRTSGRYEQY

V: TRBV5-1
J: TRBJ1-1
length: 11
size: NA
CDR3: ASSTTMNTEAF

V: TRBV19
J: TRBJ1-1
length: 10
size: NA
CDR3: ASKVGNTEAF

V: TRBV5-5
J: TRBJ1-2
length: 13
size: NA
CDR3: ASSLGTGDIYGYT

V: TRBV10-2
J: TRBJ2-3
length: 13
size: NA
CDR3: ASSLAGVETDTQY

V: TRBV19
J: TRBJ2-2
length: 11
size: few
CDR3: ASSIPQDGELF

V: TRBV7-8
J: TRBJ2-7
length: 15
size: NA
CDR3: ASSLGFWTDGSYEQY

V: TRBV2
J: TRBJ1-5
length: 13
size: NA
CDR3: ASSPTGYSNQPQH

V: TRBV7-9
J: TRBJ1-3
length: 10
size: NA
CDR3: ASSSGPNTIY

V: TRBV19
J: TRBJ2-7
length: 13
size: NA
CDR3: ASSTRTSGSYEQY

V: TRBV5-1
J: TRBJ2-3
length: 14
size: NA
CDR3: ASSVGQGAGTDTQY

V: TRBV19
J: TRBJ2-3
length: 10
size: once
CDR3: ASSLRLGTQY

V: TRBV7-9
J: TRBJ1-3
length: 12
size: NA
CDR3: ASSLAGAGNTIY

V: TRBV27
J: TRBJ2-7
length: 15
size: once
CDR3: ASSGGVVAGGTYEQY

V: TRBV10-3
J: TRBJ1-5
length: 13
size: NA
CDR3: ATQTGTGDYQPQH

V: TRBV27
J: TRBJ2-7
length: 11
size: NA
CDR3: ASSLGRGSEQY

V: TRBV21-1
J: TRBJ2-5
length: 14
size: NA
CDR3: ASSKDSGLRKETQY

V: TRBV6-1
J: TRBJ2-1
length: 13
size: NA
CDR3: ASSEIGDSYNEQF

V: TRBV5-1
J: TRBJ1-2
length: 11
size: NA
CDR3: ASSPLQQYGYT

V: TRBV14
J: TRBJ1-1
length: 15
size: NA
CDR3: ASSQPTGNRGRTEAF

V: TRBV4-2
J: TRBJ2-3
length: 14
size: NA
CDR3: ASSQDRAGGTDTQY

V: TRBV27
J: TRBJ2-1
length: 13
size: NA
CDR3: ASSSGVAGANEQF

V: TRBV5-1
J: TRBJ2-1
length: 9
size: NA
CDR3: ASSLANEQF

V: TRBV27
J: TRBJ1-1
length: 12
size: NA
CDR3: ASSLGQGWTEAF